This is a list of T cell receptor beta chains from one sample in a study of cytomegalovirus exposure and HLA in healthy donors. Method: immunoSEQ multiplex PCR; TCRdb's copy keeps in-frame clones and lacks some. The sample carries about 200,000 clones, around nine tenths recorded once. Sequenced sample: PBMCs. The source is a woman in her twenties or thirties in good health and CMV-seronegative. CDR3s include the opening cysteine and the closing phenylalanine or tryptophan. Fields, in order: clone size, V gene, J gene, D gene, CDR3 DNA, CDR3 protein. The D gene is left open where the match is weak. Only some rows state a clone size, as once, few, many or a class for expanded clones.

clone_size: -; v_call: TRBV7-9; j_call: TRBJ1-2; d_call: -; cdr3_nt: TGTGCCAGCAGCTTGACTCCTGATGGCTACACCTTC; cdr3_aa: CASSLTPDGYTF
clone_size: -; v_call: TRBV9; j_call: TRBJ1-3; d_call: -; cdr3_nt: TGTGCCAGCAGCGTAGTGGATGCGGGGCTGGGGGTTGGAAACACCATATATTTT; cdr3_aa: CASSVVDAGLGVGNTIYF
clone_size: -; v_call: TRBV7-9; j_call: TRBJ2-5; d_call: TRBD2; cdr3_nt: TGTGCCAGCAGCTTAGGGCGGCTAGCGGGAGACGCCCAAGAGACCCAGTACTTC; cdr3_aa: CASSLGRLAGDAQETQYF
clone_size: few; v_call: TRBV30; j_call: TRBJ1-3; d_call: -; cdr3_nt: TGTGCCTGGAAGACCATGGGAGCCCAGGAAAACACCATATATTTT; cdr3_aa: CAWKTMGAQENTIYF
clone_size: -; v_call: TRBV7-2; j_call: TRBJ2-7; d_call: TRBD2; cdr3_nt: TGTGCCAGCAGCTTAGCTAGCGGGGGTTCCTACGAGCAGTACTTC; cdr3_aa: CASSLASGGSYEQYF
clone_size: -; v_call: TRBV6-6; j_call: TRBJ2-7; d_call: TRBD2; cdr3_nt: TGTGCCACCCGAGCCGGGGGGGTCTCCTACGAGCAGTACTTC; cdr3_aa: CATRAGGVSYEQYF
clone_size: few; v_call: TRBV7-2; j_call: TRBJ1-1; d_call: -; cdr3_nt: TGTGCCAGCAGCTTATATACAGGGCTGTTCCGTGAAGCTTTCTTT; cdr3_aa: CASSLYTGLFREAFF
clone_size: -; v_call: TRBV6-1; j_call: TRBJ1-1; d_call: TRBD1; cdr3_nt: TGTGCCAGCAGCCCCGACAGGGCCACTGAAGCTTTCTTT; cdr3_aa: CASSPDRATEAFF
clone_size: -; v_call: TRBV2; j_call: TRBJ1-6; d_call: -; cdr3_nt: TGTGCCAGCACGCGGGCGGTATCTTATTCACCCCTCCACTTT; cdr3_aa: CASTRAVSYSPLHF
clone_size: -; v_call: TRBV19; j_call: TRBJ2-3; d_call: -; cdr3_nt: TGTGCCAGTGGGAGGAGTAGGACAGATACGCAGTATTTT; cdr3_aa: CASGRSRTDTQYF
clone_size: -; v_call: TRBV5-1; j_call: TRBJ2-2; d_call: -; cdr3_nt: TGCGCCAGCAGCCAACGGACTTCCGCCACCGGGGAGCTGTTTTTT; cdr3_aa: CASSQRTSATGELFF
clone_size: -; v_call: TRBV9; j_call: TRBJ2-5; d_call: -; cdr3_nt: TGTGCCAGCAGCGTAGGGACAGCCCAAGAGACCCAGTACTTC; cdr3_aa: CASSVGTAQETQYF
clone_size: few; v_call: TRBV4-1; j_call: TRBJ2-7; d_call: -; cdr3_nt: TGCGCCAGCAGCCCCCCGGGGGGCTTGGGGGAGCAGTACTTC; cdr3_aa: CASSPPGGLGEQYF
clone_size: -; v_call: TRBV25-1; j_call: TRBJ1-2; d_call: -; cdr3_nt: TGTGCCAGCAGGGCCGATCAGTTTGGCTACACCTTC; cdr3_aa: CASRADQFGYTF
clone_size: -; v_call: TRBV18; j_call: TRBJ1-2; d_call: TRBD1; cdr3_nt: TGTGCCAGCTCACCACGAGGGCAGGGGGCTGACTATGGCTACACCTTC; cdr3_aa: CASSPRGQGADYGYTF
clone_size: -; v_call: TRBV5-1; j_call: TRBJ2-3; d_call: TRBD2; cdr3_nt: TGCGCCAGCAGCCTATATAGCGGGAAAGGAGATACGCAGTATTTT; cdr3_aa: CASSLYSGKGDTQYF
clone_size: -; v_call: TRBV10-3; j_call: TRBJ1-2; d_call: TRBD1; cdr3_nt: TGTGCCATCAAAGGGGGCGGAGGGGAGTATGGCTACACCTTC; cdr3_aa: CAIKGGGGEYGYTF
clone_size: -; v_call: TRBV6-1; j_call: TRBJ2-1; d_call: -; cdr3_nt: TGTGCCAGTCTCGAGGACTCCTACAATGAGCAGTTCTTC; cdr3_aa: CASLEDSYNEQFF
clone_size: few; v_call: TRBV28; j_call: TRBJ2-2; d_call: TRBD2; cdr3_nt: TGTGCCAGCAGTCCCGGGACTAGCGGGAGGGCGAACACCGGGGAGCTGTTTTTT; cdr3_aa: CASSPGTSGRANTGELFF
clone_size: -; v_call: TRBV5-4; j_call: TRBJ1-2; d_call: TRBD1; cdr3_nt: TGTGCCAGCAGCCCAGGGACAGGAGGTACTAACTATGGCTACACCTTC; cdr3_aa: CASSPGTGGTNYGYTF
clone_size: -; v_call: TRBV7-9; j_call: TRBJ2-7; d_call: -; cdr3_nt: TGTGCCAGCAGCCAGGGGCGGGCCTCTTATGGGCAGTACTTC; cdr3_aa: CASSQGRASYGQYF
clone_size: -; v_call: TRBV27; j_call: TRBJ1-4; d_call: -; cdr3_nt: TGTGCCAGCAGTTTCGTCGGCCTTGGGCAACTGTTTTTT; cdr3_aa: CASSFVGLGQLFF
clone_size: few; v_call: TRBV5-6; j_call: TRBJ2-5; d_call: TRBD2; cdr3_nt: TGTGCCAGCAGCTTAGCGGGAGGGCAAGAGACCCAGTACTTC; cdr3_aa: CASSLAGGQETQYF
clone_size: -; v_call: TRBV7-3; j_call: TRBJ2-1; d_call: TRBD2; cdr3_nt: TGTGCCAGCAGCCTTAGCGGGAGAGGAACCAATGAGCAGTTCTTC; cdr3_aa: CASSLSGRGTNEQFF
clone_size: few; v_call: TRBV11-2; j_call: TRBJ2-7; d_call: -; cdr3_nt: TGTGCCAGCAGCCAACACAGAAGCGGGCAGTACTTC; cdr3_aa: CASSQHRSGQYF
clone_size: -; v_call: TRBV5-1; j_call: TRBJ2-2; d_call: TRBD1; cdr3_nt: TGCGCCAGCAGCTTGGATGGACAGGGGGCCTATACCGGGGAGCTGTTTTTT; cdr3_aa: CASSLDGQGAYTGELFF
clone_size: -; v_call: TRBV9; j_call: TRBJ1-2; d_call: -; cdr3_nt: TGTGCCAGCAGCGTAGGGGGGGGCAAGAACTATGGCTACACCTTC; cdr3_aa: CASSVGGGKNYGYTF
clone_size: -; v_call: TRBV4-1; j_call: TRBJ2-1; d_call: TRBD2; cdr3_nt: TGCGCCAGCAGCCATGTGGGGGGGTCTAGTGAGCAGTTCTTC; cdr3_aa: CASSHVGGSSEQFF
clone_size: -; v_call: TRBV28; j_call: TRBJ2-3; d_call: -; cdr3_nt: TGTGCCAGCAGTATCACTAGCCCTGGGGCAGATACGCAGTATTTT; cdr3_aa: CASSITSPGADTQYF
clone_size: -; v_call: TRBV7-8; j_call: TRBJ2-7; d_call: TRBD2; cdr3_nt: TGTGCCAGCAGCTCACAGCCGACTCGACTAGCGGGAGGGGCCTACGAGCAGTACTTC; cdr3_aa: CASSSQPTRLAGGAYEQYF
clone_size: -; v_call: TRBV5-6; j_call: TRBJ1-6; d_call: -; cdr3_nt: TGTGCCAGCAGCTTGAATATCGTCAGGAAGGTTTCACCCCTCCACTTT; cdr3_aa: CASSLNIVRKVSPLHF
clone_size: -; v_call: TRBV5-1; j_call: TRBJ1-2; d_call: TRBD1; cdr3_nt: TGCGCCAGCAGCGGAACAGGGGCTGAGGGCTACACCTTC; cdr3_aa: CASSGTGAEGYTF
clone_size: -; v_call: TRBV5-8; j_call: TRBJ2-5; d_call: -; cdr3_nt: TGTGCCAGCAGCTTGGGGTCGCTCGGAGCAGTTATAGAGACCCAGTACTTC; cdr3_aa: CASSLGSLGAVIETQYF
clone_size: -; v_call: TRBV7-2; j_call: TRBJ1-1; d_call: -; cdr3_nt: TGTGCCAGCAGCCCCGGTGCGGCTAACACTGAAGCTTTCTTT; cdr3_aa: CASSPGAANTEAFF
clone_size: -; v_call: TRBV7-3; j_call: TRBJ2-1; d_call: TRBD1; cdr3_nt: TGTGCCAGCAGCTTACGGACAGGGGGCTACAATGAGCAGTTCTTC; cdr3_aa: CASSLRTGGYNEQFF
clone_size: once; v_call: TRBV19; j_call: TRBJ2-7; d_call: TRBD2; cdr3_nt: TGTGCCAGTAGTATGCCTGCTAGCGGGACTGGTGAGCAGTACTTC; cdr3_aa: CASSMPASGTGEQYF
clone_size: once; v_call: TRBV28; j_call: TRBJ2-3; d_call: -; cdr3_nt: TGTGCCAGCAGCCTATCCTGGGATACGCAGTATTTT; cdr3_aa: CASSLSWDTQYF
clone_size: -; v_call: TRBV4-1; j_call: TRBJ1-1; d_call: -; cdr3_nt: TGCGCCAGCTCTCGGACAGTGAACACTGAAGCTTTCTTT; cdr3_aa: CASSRTVNTEAFF
clone_size: few; v_call: TRBV5-5; j_call: TRBJ2-7; d_call: -; cdr3_nt: TGTGCCAGCAGCTTATTTAGGCCGGGGTTGGCCTCCTACGAGCAGTACTTC; cdr3_aa: CASSLFRPGLASYEQYF